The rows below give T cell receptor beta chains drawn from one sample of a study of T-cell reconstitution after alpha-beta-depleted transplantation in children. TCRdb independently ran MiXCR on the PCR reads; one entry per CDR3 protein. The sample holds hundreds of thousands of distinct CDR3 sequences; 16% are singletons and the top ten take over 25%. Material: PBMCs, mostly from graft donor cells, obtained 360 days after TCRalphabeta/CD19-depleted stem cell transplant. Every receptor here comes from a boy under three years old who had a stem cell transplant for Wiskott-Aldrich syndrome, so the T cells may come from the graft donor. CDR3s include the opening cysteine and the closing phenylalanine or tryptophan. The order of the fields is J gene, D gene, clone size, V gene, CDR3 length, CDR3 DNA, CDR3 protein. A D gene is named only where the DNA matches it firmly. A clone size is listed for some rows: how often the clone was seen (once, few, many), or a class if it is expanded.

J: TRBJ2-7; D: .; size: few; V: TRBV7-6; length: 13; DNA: TGTGCCAGCAGCTTAGAGGGACTTTACGAGCAGTACTTC; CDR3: CASSLEGLYEQYF
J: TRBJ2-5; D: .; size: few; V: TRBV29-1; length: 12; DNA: TGCAGCGCCGGACAGGGACTACGGACCCAGTACTTC; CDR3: CSAGQGLRTQYF
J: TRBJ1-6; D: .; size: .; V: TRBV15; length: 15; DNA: TGTGCCACCAGCAGAGGGGACCGTCCAAGATCACCCCTCCACTTT; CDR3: CATSRGDRPRSPLHF
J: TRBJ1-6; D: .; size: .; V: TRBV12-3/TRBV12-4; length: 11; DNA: TGTGCCAGCAGAAAAAATTCACCCCTCCACTTT; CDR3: CASRKNSPLHF
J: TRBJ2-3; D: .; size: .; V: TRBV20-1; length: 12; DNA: TGCAGTGCCCTAGGACAGACAGATACGCAGTATTTT; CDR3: CSALGQTDTQYF
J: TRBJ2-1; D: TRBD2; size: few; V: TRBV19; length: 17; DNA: TGTGCCAGTAGTATAGGTAGGGCCGGACTAGGCGTCCATGAGCAGTTCTTC; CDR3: CASSIGRAGLGVHEQFF
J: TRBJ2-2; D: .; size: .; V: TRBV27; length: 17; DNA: TGTGCCAGCATGAAGAAGCCGGGATTCACCCCCACCGGGGAGCTGTTTTTT; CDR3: CASMKKPGFTPTGELFF
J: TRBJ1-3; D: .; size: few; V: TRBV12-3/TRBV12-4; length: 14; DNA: TGTGCCAGCGGTTACAGGGCCTCTGGAAACACCATATATTTT; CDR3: CASGYRASGNTIYF
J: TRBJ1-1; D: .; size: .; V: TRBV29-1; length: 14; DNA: TGCAGCGTTGAAAGGGGGGGCGCTTTCACTGAAGCTTTCTTT; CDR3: CSVERGGAFTEAFF
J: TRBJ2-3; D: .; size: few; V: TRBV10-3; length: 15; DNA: TGTGCCATCAGTTTGACGGCCACTAGCACAGATACGCAGTATTTT; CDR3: CAISLTATSTDTQYF
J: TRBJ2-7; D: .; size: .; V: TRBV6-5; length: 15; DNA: TGTGCCAGCAGTTACGCAGGACAGCCCCCCTACGAGCAGTACTTC; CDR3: CASSYAGQPPYEQYF
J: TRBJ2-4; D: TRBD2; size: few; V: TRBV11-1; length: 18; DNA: TGTGCCAGCAGCTTACTACTAGCGGGGGCCTTAGCCAAAAACATTCAGTACTTC; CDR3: CASSLLLAGALAKNIQYF